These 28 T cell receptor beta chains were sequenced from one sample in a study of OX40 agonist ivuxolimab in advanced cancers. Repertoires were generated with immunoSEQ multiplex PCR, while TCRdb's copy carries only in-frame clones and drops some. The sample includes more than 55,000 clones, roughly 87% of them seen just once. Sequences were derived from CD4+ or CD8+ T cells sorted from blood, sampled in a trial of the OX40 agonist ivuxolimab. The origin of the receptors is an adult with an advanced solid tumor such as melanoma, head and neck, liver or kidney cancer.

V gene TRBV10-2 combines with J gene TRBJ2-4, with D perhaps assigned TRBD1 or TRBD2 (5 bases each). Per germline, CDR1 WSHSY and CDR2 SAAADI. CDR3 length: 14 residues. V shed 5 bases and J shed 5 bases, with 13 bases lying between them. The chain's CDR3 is CASSTRGIQNIQYF. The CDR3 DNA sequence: TGCGCCAGCAGTACGAGGGGAATCCAAAACATTCAGTACTTC.

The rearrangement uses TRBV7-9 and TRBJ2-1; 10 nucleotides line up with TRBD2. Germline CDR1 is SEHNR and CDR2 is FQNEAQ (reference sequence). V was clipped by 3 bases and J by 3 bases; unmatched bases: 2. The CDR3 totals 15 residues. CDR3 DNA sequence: TGTGCCAGCAGCTTTAGCGGGGGGCTCTACAATGAGCAGTTCTTC. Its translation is CASSFSGGLYNEQFF.

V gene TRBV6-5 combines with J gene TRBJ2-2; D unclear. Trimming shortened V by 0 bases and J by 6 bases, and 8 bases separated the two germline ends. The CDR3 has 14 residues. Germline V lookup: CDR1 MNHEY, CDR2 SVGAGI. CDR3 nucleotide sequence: TGTGCCAGCAGTTACTCGGTACAACCCGGGGAGCTGTTTTTT. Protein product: CASSYSVQPGELFF.

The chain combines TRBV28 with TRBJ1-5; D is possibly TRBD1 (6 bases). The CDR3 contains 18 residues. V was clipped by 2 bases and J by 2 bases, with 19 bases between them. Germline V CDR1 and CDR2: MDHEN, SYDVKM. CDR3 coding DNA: TGTGCCAGCAGTTTAGGATGGACGAGGGGGAGAGGCAATCAGCCCCAGCATTTT. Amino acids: CASSLGWTRGRGNQPQHF.

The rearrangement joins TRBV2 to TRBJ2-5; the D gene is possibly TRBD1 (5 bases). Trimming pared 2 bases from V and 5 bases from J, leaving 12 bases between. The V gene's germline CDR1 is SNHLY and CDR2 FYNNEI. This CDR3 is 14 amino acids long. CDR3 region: CASSENPGRETQYF. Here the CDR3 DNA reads TGTGCCAGCAGTGAAAATCCAGGGCGGGAGACCCAGTACTTC.

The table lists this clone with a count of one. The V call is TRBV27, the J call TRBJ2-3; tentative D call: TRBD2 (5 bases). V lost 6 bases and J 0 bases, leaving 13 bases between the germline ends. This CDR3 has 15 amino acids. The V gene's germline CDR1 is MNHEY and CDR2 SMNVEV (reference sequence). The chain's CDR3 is CASSPFGLSTDTQYF. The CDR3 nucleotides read TGTGCCAGCAGCCCATTCGGACTGAGCACAGATACGCAGTATTTT.

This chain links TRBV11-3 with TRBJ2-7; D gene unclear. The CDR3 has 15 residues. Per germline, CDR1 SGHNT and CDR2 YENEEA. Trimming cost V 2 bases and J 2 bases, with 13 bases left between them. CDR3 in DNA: TGTGCCAGCAGCTTAAGGGCCGGATACACCTACGAGCAGTACTTC. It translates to CASSLRAGYTYEQYF.

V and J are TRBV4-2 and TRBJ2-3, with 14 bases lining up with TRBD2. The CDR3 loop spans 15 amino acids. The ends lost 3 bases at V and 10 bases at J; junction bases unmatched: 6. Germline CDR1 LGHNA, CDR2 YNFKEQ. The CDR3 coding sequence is TGTGCCAGCAGCCAGAGACTAGCGGGAGGGTCGGCGCAGTATTTT. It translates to CASSQRLAGGSAQYF.

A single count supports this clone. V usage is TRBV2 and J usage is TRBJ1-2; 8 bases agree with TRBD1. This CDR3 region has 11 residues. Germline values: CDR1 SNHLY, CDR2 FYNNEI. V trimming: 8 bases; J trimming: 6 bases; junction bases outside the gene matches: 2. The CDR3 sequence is CASATGDGYTF. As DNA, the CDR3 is TGTGCCAGCGCGACAGGGGATGGCTACACCTTC.

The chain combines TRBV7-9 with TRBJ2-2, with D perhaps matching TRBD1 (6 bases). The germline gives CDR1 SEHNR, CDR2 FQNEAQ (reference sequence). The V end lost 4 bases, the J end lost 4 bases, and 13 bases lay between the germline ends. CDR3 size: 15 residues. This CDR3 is CASSSPLTGTGELFF. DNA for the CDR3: TGTGCCAGCAGCTCACCGTTGACAGGCACCGGGGAGCTGTTTTTT.

The CDR3 DNA is TGTGCCAGCAGGGGTGGGGCCCGACATGAGCAGTTCTTC. This sequence encodes CASRGGARHEQFF. J is TRBJ2-1 and V is TRBV28, with D maybe TRBD1 (5 bases). V was pared by 6 bases and J by 8 bases, with 14 bases between. This CDR3 spans 13 amino acids. Germline loops: CDR1 MDHEN, CDR2 SYDVKM.

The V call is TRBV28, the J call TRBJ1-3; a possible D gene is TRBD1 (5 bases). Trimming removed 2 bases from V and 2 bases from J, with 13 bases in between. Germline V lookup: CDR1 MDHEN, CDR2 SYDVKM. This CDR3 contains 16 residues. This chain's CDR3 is CASSLTGGSAGNTIYF. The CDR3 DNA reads TGTGCCAGCAGTTTAACGGGGGGGTCCGCTGGAAACACCATATATTTT.

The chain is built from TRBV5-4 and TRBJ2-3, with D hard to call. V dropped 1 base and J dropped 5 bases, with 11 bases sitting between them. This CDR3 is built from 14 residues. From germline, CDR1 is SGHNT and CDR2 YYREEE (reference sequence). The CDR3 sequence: CASSLKLIQDTQYF. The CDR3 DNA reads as TGTGCCAGCAGCTTGAAGCTCATTCAAGATACGCAGTATTTT.

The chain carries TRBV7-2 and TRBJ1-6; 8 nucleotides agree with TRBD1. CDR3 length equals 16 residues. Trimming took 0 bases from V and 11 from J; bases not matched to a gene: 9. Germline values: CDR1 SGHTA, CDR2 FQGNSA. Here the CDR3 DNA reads TGTGCCAGCAGCTTAGCATCCTCAGGGGGCCCAACACCCCTCCACTTT. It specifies CASSLASSGGPTPLHF.

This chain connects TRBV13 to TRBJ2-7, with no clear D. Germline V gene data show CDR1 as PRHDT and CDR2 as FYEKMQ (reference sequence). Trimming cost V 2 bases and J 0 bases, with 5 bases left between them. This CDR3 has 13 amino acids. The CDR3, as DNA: TGTGCCAGCAGCTTACAGAACTCCTACGAGCAGTACTTC. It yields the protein CASSLQNSYEQYF.

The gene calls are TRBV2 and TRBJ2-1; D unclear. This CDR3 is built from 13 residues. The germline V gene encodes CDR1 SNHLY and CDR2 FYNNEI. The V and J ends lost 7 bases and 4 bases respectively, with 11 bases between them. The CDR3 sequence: CASKGWGYNEQFF. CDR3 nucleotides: TGTGCCAGCAAGGGTTGGGGATACAATGAGCAGTTCTTC.

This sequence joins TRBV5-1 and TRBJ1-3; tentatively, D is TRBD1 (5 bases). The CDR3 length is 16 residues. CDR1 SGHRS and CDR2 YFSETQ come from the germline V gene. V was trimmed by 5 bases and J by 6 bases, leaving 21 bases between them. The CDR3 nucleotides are TGCGCCAGCAGAGATCGACCGGGACCCATCCTAAACACCATATATTTT. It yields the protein CASRDRPGPILNTIYF.

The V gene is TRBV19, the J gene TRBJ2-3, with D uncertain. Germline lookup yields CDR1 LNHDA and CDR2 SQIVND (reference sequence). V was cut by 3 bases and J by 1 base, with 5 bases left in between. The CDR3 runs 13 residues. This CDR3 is CASSIPGTDTQYF. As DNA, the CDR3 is TGTGCCAGTAGTATTCCTGGCACAGATACGCAGTATTTT.

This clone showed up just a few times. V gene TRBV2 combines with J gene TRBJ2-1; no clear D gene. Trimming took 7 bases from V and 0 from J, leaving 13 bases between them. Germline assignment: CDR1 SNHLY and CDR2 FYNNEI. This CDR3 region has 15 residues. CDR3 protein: CASTPFSSSYNEQFF. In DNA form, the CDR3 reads TGTGCCAGCACCCCATTCTCTAGCTCCTACAATGAGCAGTTCTTC.

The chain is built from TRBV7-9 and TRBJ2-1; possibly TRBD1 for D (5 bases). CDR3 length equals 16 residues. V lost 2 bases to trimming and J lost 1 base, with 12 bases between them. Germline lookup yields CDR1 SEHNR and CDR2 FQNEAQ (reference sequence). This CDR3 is CASSLLPGNSYNEQFF. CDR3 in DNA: TGTGCCAGCAGCTTACTCCCAGGGAATTCCTACAATGAGCAGTTCTTC.

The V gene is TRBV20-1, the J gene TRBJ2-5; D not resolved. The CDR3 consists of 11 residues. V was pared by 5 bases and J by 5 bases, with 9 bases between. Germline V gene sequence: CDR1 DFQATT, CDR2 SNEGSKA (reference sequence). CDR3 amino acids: CSAAASETQYF. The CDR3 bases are TGCAGTGCTGCAGCGTCGGAGACCCAGTACTTC.

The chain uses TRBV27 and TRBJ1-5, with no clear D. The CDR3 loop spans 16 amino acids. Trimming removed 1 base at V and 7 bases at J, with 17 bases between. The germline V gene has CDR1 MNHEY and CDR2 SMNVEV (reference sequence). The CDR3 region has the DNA TGTGCCAGCAGTTTATATTACTTCGATGGGGAACAGCCCCAGCATTTT. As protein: CASSLYYFDGEQPQHF.

CDR3 DNA sequence: TGTGCCAGCAGCTCTGGGACAGTCTCTGGAAACACCATATATTTT. Its protein product is CASSSGTVSGNTIYF. The chain recombines TRBV7-6 with TRBJ1-3, with 7 bases that match TRBD1. Germline trimming cut 4 bases from V and 0 bases from J; bases unmatched to any gene: 3. Looked up from germline, CDR1 is SGHVS and CDR2 is FNYEAQ. This CDR3 has 15 amino acids.

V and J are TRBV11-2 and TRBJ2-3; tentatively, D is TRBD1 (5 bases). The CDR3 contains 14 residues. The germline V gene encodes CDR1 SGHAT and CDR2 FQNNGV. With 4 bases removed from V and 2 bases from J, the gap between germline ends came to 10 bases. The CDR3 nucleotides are TGTGCCAGCAGCTATGGACACGACACAGATACGCAGTATTTT. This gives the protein CASSYGHDTDTQYF.

CDR3 amino acids: CASSPRGAGVQETQYF. For the CDR3, the DNA is TGCGCCAGCAGCCCACGAGGGGCGGGAGTACAAGAGACCCAGTACTTC. This chain connects TRBV4-1 to TRBJ2-5; 7 nucleotides agree with TRBD2. The CDR3 spans 16 residues. With 4 bases clipped from V and 2 bases from J, the junction kept 10 bases outside the gene matches. Germline CDR1 reads MGHRA; CDR2 reads YSYEKL.

The chain's CDR3 is CASSFPQRGASTDTQYF. The CDR3 DNA follows: TGTGCCAGCAGCTTTCCCCAGCGGGGGGCTAGCACAGATACGCAGTATTTT. The V call is TRBV7-2, the J call TRBJ2-3; 9 bases are a match to TRBD2. The germline V gene has CDR1 SGHTA and CDR2 FQGNSA. The V segment lost 3 bases and the J segment 0 bases; nucleotides outside the gene matches: 7. The CDR3 extends over 17 amino acids.

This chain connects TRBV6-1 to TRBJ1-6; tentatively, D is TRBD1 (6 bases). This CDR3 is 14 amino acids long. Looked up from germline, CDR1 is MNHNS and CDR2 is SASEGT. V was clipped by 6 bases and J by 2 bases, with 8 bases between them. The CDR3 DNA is TGTGCCAGCAGGTGGACAGCCTATAATTCACCCCTCCACTTT. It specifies CASRWTAYNSPLHF.

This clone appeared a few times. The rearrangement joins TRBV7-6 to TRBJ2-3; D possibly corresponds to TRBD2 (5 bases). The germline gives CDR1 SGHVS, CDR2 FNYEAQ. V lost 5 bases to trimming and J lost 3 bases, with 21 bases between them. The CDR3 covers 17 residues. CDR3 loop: CASSPQVSGIATDTQYF. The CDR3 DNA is TGTGCCAGCAGCCCCCAAGTCTCGGGGATTGCTACAGATACGCAGTATTTT.